These 8 T cell receptor beta chains originate from one sample sequenced in a study of blood T cell repertoires in COVID-19. Profiling relied on immunoSEQ multiplex PCR, and the TCRdb table lists in-frame clones only, not all of them. The data show roughly 150,000 clones, 84% seen once. The sample taken for sequencing was peripheral blood. These receptors all stem from a human donor in a cohort sampled during active COVID-19.

This clone has a single count. This chain connects TRBV11-3 to TRBJ1-2; 7 bases are a match to TRBD1. The length of the CDR3 is 15 residues. The junction had 14 bases not matched to a gene; V was cut back by 5 bases and J by 8 bases. Per germline, CDR1 SGHNT and CDR2 YENEEA. CDR3 DNA sequence: TGTGCCAGCAGCCGTGACAGGGTCAGGGGTCGGGGCTACACCTTC. Amino acids: CASSRDRVRGRGYTF. Variable domain in full (rest from reference TRBV11-3 and TRBJ1-2): EAGVVQSPRYKIIEKKQPVAFWCNPISGHNTLYWYLQNLGQGPELLIRYENEEAVDDSQLPKDRFSAERLKGVDSTLKIQPAELGDSAVYLCASSRDRVRGRGYTFGSGTRLTVV.

The V and J genes are TRBV18 and TRBJ2-5; D unresolved. V was cut by 4 bases and J by 7 bases, with 16 bases left in between. Germline values: CDR1 KGHSH, CDR2 LQKENI. CDR3 length equals 14 residues. The CDR3 DNA is TGTGCCAGCTCACAATATCACCGGGTCGGGACCCAGTACTTC. Amino acid sequence: CASSQYHRVGTQYF.

The chain recombines TRBV7-2 with TRBJ2-2, with 7 bases aligning to TRBD2. Trimming took 0 bases from V and 6 from J; bases not matched to a gene: 4. The V gene's germline CDR1 is SGHTA and CDR2 FQGNSA. CDR3 length equals 15 residues. The CDR3 DNA reads TGTGCCAGCAGCTTAGCGGGGGGGTATGCCGGGGAGCTGTTTTTT. Its translation: CASSLAGGYAGELFF.

The V call is TRBV5-1, the J call TRBJ2-5, with D possibly matching TRBD2 (5 bases). The CDR3 has 14 amino acids. Germline-derived CDR1 and CDR2 are SGHRS and YFSETQ. V was pared by 4 bases and J by 1 base, with 11 bases between. CDR3 amino acids: CASSPGSVQETQYF. The CDR3 bases are TGCGCCAGCAGCCCGGGTAGCGTCCAAGAGACCCAGTACTTC.

The chain couples TRBV27 to TRBJ2-1; the match to TRBD2 covers 7 bases. Germline lookup yields CDR1 MNHEY and CDR2 SMNVEV (reference sequence). The trim removed 4 bases at V and 3 bases at J, leaving 9 bases unmatched. This CDR3 region has 16 residues. CDR3 in DNA: TGTGCCAGCAGTTCGTCCGGGTGGGGGGGCTACAATGAGCAGTTCTTC. Its translation: CASSSSGWGGYNEQFF.

The chain links TRBV6-1 to TRBJ1-5; a possible D gene is TRBD1 (6 bases). Germline values: CDR1 MNHNS, CDR2 SASEGT. Trimming stripped 0 bases from V and 9 bases from J, with 12 bases between. The CDR3 is 14 amino acids. The CDR3: CASSEASGAMPQHF. The CDR3 nucleotides are TGTGCCAGCAGTGAAGCCTCAGGGGCAATGCCCCAGCATTTT.

The DNA of the CDR3 is TGTGCCAGCAGTGACAGGGTTGGCGGAAAACTGTTTTTT. It yields the protein CASSDRVGGKLFF. The genes are TRBV2 and TRBJ1-4, with D tentatively TRBD1 (5 bases). The CDR3 runs to 13 residues. Trimming stripped 3 bases from V and 10 bases from J, with 12 bases between. Per the germline V gene, CDR1 is SNHLY and CDR2 is FYNNEI. Together with reference TRBV2 and TRBJ1-4, the CDR3 gives the full variable domain: EPEVTQTPSHQVTQMGQEVILRCVPISNHLYFYWYRQILGQKVEFLVSFYNNEISEKSEIFDDQFSVERPDGSNFTLKIRSTKLEDSAMYFCASSDRVGGKLFFGSGTQLSVL.

CDR3 protein: CASSPPGTGPTREQYF. DNA of the CDR3: TGTGCCAGCTCACCACCCGGGACAGGGCCGACTAGGGAGCAGTACTTC. The V call is TRBV18, the J call TRBJ2-7, with 9 positions matching TRBD1. The junction had 10 bases not matched to a gene; V was cut back by 0 bases and J by 7 bases. The germline V gene has CDR1 KGHSH and CDR2 LQKENI. The CDR3 consists of 16 residues.